This T cell receptor beta chain appears in the sequencing data of a study of cytomegalovirus exposure and HLA in healthy donors. Remarks on this clone: Its antigen remains unidentified.

Study outcomes and limitations: An apparent linkage of common viral pathogens to several of the most significant clusters emerged in a later analysis.

Both 60 Vbeta primers and 13 Jbeta primers went into the PCR. Assay: immunoSEQ multiplex PCR; the TCRdb copy retains only in-frame clones and omits some. The repertoire includes about 260,000 clones, around four fifths of them detected once, and 1.5% to 2.5% sits in the top ten. Sequenced input: PBMCs. The receptor was derived from a woman aged 35 to 49 in good health and CMV-seropositive.

CDR3 DNA sequence: TGTGCCAGTAGTCTGGCGGGAGTCCACGAGCAGTACTTC. It specifies CASSLAGVHEQYF. The V call is TRBV19, the J call TRBJ2-7; 7 bases agree with TRBD2. V was clipped by 5 bases and J by 5 bases; unmatched bases: 6. There are 13 residues in the CDR3. From germline, CDR1 is LNHDA and CDR2 SQIVND (reference sequence).